A single T cell receptor (beta chain) is shown here with its context. Germline assignment: CDR1 LGHNA and CDR2 YNFKEQ. This CDR3 is 15 amino acids long. Trimming shortened V by 2 bases and J by 2 bases, and 13 bases separated the two germline ends. These data belong to a study of T cell responses to AZD1222 COVID-19 vaccine. Assay: immunoSEQ multiplex PCR; the TCRdb copy retains only in-frame clones and omits some. The table includes roughly 100,000 clones, approximately 87% detected once. The sequenced sample was peripheral blood, obtained on day 0 of AZD1222 vaccination. The chain couples TRBV4-2 to TRBJ2-7; D is unclear. The origin of this receptor is an adult in good health. The CDR3 is CASSQHFDVTYEQYF. CDR3 coding DNA: TGTGCCAGCAGCCAACACTTCGACGTAACCTACGAGCAGTACTTC.